Below, one T cell receptor (beta chain) is given with its context. No cognate antigen has been identified for it. There are no base qualities to consult, and no much larger clone falls within one base. The data originate from a study of CD8 T cells in Susac syndrome (dated by TCRdb to the late 2010s). For context, the study as a whole: Whether CD8+ T cell activation and differentiation in Susac syndrome was antigen driven was tested using repertoire sequencing. The study at large found these results: The study acknowledged that relatively few individuals were included in the TCR sequencing and HLA analysis.

V is pared back by 5 bases and J by 7 bases, with 12 bases lying between the germline termini. CDR1 and CDR2, per the germline V gene, are SGHTA and FQGNSA. The CDR3 runs 13 amino acids, cysteine and phenylalanine included. The sequence is cut down to CDR3 DNA, 39 bases in frame from base 1. RNA was extracted using the RNeasy kit, and roughly 0.45 to 1 ug of the RNA was reverse transcribed with random hexamers. The immunoSEQ multiplex PCR assay, covering 54 Vbeta and 13 Jbeta segments, was used to amplify TCR beta CDR3 regions. Bias from PCR amplification was corrected by using a synthetic template baseline for primer optimization and for computational correction. The authors' analysis ran thus. Reads were annotated to V, D and J genes according to IMGT and were analyzed with immunoSEQ Analyzer, with only productive sequences retained. Clonality was computed as one minus Shannon entropy normalized by log2 of the number of productive unique sequences. For each patient and control, public and private clones were evaluated among the 100 most prevalent clones. Susac-specific clones were defined as absent from healthy and MS cohorts, 1052 published viral clones and other ImmuneACCESS disease sequences. Using fastp trimming at Q25 and MiXCR clonotype assembly, TCRdb reanalyzed the public sequencing data and kept in-frame beta chains. CDR3 protein sequences are deduplicated, and each keeps its most common genes and DNA. Clone size and V and J calls follow TCRdb, not the original study. The table for this sample lists some 120,000 distinct CDR3 sequences; around 94% of them were counted only once. Of the sample, about 0.13% falls within the top ten clones.

Peripheral blood CD8+ and CD4+ T cells from healthy donors, Susac syndrome patients and multiple sclerosis patients were profiled by high-throughput TCR beta sequencing. The multiple sclerosis controls were treatment-naive patients whose relapsing-remitting disease, either stable or active, fulfilled the revised McDonald criteria. Bulk CD8+ and CD4+ T cells were purified by magnetic negative isolation, whereas CD8+ TEMRA cells were enriched by FACS. Blood was drawn into EDTA tubes, processed within 24 hours, and PBMCs were isolated by density gradient centrifugation. PBMCs destined for TCR sequencing were cryopreserved in liquid nitrogen and later thawed in a 37 °C water bath. The sorted or isolated CD4+, CD8+ and CD8+ TEMRA cells reached a purity of at least 90%.

The chain joins TRBV7-2 to TRBJ2-1; TRBD1 is a possible D gene, resting on 6 matching bases. The receptor's source is a human donor with multiple sclerosis. Sequencing was carried out using CD4+ T cells from PBMCs. The DNA sequence is given as TGTGCCAGCAGCACCTTCACAGGGAATGAGCAGTTCTTC. Translated, it reads CASSTFTGNEQFF.